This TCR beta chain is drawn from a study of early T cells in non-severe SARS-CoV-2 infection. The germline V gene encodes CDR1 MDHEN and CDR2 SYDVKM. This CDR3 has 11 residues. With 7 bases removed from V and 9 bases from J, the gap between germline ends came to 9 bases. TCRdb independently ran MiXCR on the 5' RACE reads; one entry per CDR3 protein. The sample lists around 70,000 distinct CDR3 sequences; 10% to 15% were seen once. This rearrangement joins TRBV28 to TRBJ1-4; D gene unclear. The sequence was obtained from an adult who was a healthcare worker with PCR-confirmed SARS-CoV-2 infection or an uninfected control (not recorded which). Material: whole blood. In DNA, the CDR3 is TGTGCCAGCAAGGAGGAAAAAAAACTGTTTTTT. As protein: CASKEEKKLFF.